This paragraph covers one T cell receptor beta chain sequence. This clone has a single count. Its antigen is currently not known. It has no much larger one-base neighbor in the sample; base qualities were not kept. This record comes from a study of a mutant IDH1 vaccine in newly diagnosed glioma (dated by TCRdb to the early 2020s). At the level of the whole study: Patients were given eight vaccinations, in weeks 1, 3, 5, 7, 11, 15, 19 and 23, which matched visits V03 through V10. Vaccination began 4-6 weeks after radiotherapy alone, or alongside temozolomide cycles in the chemotherapy-containing groups. The approximately 29 treated patients were roughly 60% male and 37.5% female, with a mean age of approximately 40 years. Prior to enrollment, standard therapy consisting of radiotherapy alone, temozolomide alone, or radiochemotherapy with temozolomide had been administered to patients, with the combination being received by most patients. Peripheral blood was drawn at six visits: V03 (baseline), V05, V07, V10, V12 and V13. Longitudinal TCRB deep sequencing was performed for fewer than 30 treated patients wherever samples were available for exploratory analyses. Findings and caveats that apply to the study as a whole: Changes in the top peripheral T cell clonotypes picked up by TCRB sequencing did not appear to be linked to pseudoprogression. Selection of PBMC samples for TCRB deep sequencing was based on availability. Vaccine-induced immune responses across multiple MHC alleles were detected in approximately 93% of patients. According to the authors, sample limitations meant that analyses of patient blood samples could not be reproduced.

The library was prepared using the immunoSEQ multiplex PCR assay. Rearranged TCR beta chain sequences were amplified with the hsTCRB Kit following the manufacturer's protocol. Sequencing of TCRB libraries was carried out on an Illumina MiSeq. Per the original workflow: The proprietary platform of the kit vendor was used for demultiplexing, trimming and gene mapping. TCRdb's version of the immuneACCESS table is confined to in-frame rearrangements and falls short of the full clone set. An unresolved V gene accounts for under half of the shortfall where checked; the remainder is of unknown origin. V, J and clone size reflect that table, while D and trimming were determined from the DNA. Present in this sample are around 40,000 clones, less than 90% of which were seen just once. Under 2.5% of the sample rests with the top ten. CDR1 and CDR2 (SGHTA, FQGNSA) derive from the germline V gene. The V and J ends are trimmed by 5 bases and 8 bases, leaving 15 bases between them. From its cysteine to its phenylalanine, the CDR3 spans 13 amino acids. The sequence is cut down to CDR3 DNA, 39 bases in frame from base 1.

The label giving this sample's time point can be read as: week 11, during vaccination. A 20-mer mutant IDH1 peptide at 300 micrograms in Montanide made up each vaccine dose, which was injected subcutaneously together with topical imiquimod. Donors had newly diagnosed WHO grade 3 or 4 IDH1-mutant astrocytomas with loss of nuclear ATRX. The samples were drawn from NOA16, a multicentre, single-arm, open-label phase I trial in Germany that tested a mutant IDH1 peptide vaccine in humans for the first time. The DNeasy Blood and Tissue Kit was used to extract genomic DNA from EDTA blood for TCRB sequencing.

This clonotype was obtained from a man aged 40-49 years with glioma. The rearrangement joined TRBV7-2 to TRBJ1-1; no D gene is confidently identified. The source material was PBMCs, sampled from a glioma patient whose treatment included an IDH1 peptide vaccine. The DNA is TGTGCCAGCAGCCGAACCCGGACTTTAGAAGCTTTCTTT. This gives the protein CASSRTRTLEAFF.